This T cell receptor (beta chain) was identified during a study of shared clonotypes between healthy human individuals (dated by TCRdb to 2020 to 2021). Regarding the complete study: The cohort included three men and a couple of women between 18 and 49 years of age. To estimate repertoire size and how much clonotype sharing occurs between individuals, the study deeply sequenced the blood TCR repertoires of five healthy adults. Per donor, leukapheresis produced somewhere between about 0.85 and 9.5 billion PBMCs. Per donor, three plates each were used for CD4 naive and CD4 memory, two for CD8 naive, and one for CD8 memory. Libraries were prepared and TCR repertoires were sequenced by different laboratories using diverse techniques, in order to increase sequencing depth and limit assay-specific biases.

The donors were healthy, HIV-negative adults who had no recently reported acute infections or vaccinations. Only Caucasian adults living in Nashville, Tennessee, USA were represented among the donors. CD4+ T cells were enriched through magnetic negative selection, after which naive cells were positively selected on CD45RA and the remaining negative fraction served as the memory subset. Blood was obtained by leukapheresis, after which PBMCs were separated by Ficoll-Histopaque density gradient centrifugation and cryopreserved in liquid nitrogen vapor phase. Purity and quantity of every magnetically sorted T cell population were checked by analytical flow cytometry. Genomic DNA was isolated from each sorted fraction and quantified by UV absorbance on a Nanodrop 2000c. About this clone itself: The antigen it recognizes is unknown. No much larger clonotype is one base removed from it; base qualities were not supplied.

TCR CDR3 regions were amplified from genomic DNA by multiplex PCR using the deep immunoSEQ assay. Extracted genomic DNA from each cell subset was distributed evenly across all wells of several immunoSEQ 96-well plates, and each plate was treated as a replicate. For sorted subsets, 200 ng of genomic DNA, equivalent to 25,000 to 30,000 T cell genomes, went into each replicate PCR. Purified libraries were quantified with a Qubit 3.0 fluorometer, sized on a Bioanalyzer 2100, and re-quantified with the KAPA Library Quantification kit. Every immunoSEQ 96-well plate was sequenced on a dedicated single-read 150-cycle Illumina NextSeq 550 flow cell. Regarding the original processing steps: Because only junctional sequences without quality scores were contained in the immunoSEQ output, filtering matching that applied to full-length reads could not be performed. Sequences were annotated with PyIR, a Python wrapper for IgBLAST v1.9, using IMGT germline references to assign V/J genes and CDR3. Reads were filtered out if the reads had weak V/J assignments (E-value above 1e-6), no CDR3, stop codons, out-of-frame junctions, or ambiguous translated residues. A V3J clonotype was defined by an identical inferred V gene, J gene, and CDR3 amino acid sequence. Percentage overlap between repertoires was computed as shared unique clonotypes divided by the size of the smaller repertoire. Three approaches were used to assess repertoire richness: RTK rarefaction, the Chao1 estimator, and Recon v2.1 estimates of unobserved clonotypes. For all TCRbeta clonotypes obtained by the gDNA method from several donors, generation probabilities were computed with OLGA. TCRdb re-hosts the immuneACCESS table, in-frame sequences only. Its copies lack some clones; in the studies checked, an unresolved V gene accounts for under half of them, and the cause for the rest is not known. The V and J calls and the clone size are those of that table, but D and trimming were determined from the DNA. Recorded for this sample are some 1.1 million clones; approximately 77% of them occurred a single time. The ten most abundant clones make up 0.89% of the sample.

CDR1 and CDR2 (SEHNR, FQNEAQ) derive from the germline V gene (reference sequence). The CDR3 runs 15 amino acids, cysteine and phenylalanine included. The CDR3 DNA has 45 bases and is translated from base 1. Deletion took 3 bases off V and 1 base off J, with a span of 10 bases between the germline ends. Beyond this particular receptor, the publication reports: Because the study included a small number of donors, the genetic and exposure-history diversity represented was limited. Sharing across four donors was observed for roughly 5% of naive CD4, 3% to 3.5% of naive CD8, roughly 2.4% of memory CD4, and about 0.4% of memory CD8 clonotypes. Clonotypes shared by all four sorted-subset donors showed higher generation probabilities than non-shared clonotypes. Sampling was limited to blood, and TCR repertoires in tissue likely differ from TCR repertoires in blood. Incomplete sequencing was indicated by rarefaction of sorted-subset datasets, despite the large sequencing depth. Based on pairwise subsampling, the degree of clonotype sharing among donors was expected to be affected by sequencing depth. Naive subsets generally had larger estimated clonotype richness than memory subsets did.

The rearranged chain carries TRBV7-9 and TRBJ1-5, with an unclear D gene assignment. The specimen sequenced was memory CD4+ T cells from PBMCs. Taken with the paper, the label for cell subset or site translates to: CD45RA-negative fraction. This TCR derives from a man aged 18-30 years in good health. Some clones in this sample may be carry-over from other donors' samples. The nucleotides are TGTGCCAGCAGCTTCAACGGTGAGAGCAATCAGCCCCAGCATTTT. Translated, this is CASSFNGESNQPQHF.